Below, 30 T cell receptor beta chains from the same sample are listed, as sequenced in a study of blood T cell repertoires in COVID-19 (dated by TCRdb to the early 2020s). Libraries were constructed by the immunoSEQ multiplex PCR assay. TCRdb provides this immuneACCESS table in a form limited to in-frame rearrangements. Some clones are lacking; in checked studies, under half of them reflect an unresolved V gene, and why the rest are absent is not known. Within this sample are some 100,000 clones, with roughly 86% of them counted one time only. 5.5% to 6.5% of the sample goes to the ten largest clones. Material: peripheral blood. Every receptor here comes from a woman between 55 and 75 years old with acute or convalescent COVID-19.

The chain joins TRBV15 to TRBJ1-4; weak D call: TRBD1 (5 bases). The CDR3 is 18 residues long. Trimming took 0 bases from V and 4 from J, leaving 18 bases between them. Per germline, CDR1 LNHNV and CDR2 YYDKDF (reference sequence). The CDR3 sequence: CATSRDSPGPTVNEKLFF. As DNA, the CDR3 is TGTGCCACCAGCAGAGACAGCCCAGGGCCCACCGTTAATGAAAAACTGTTTTTT.

The chain is built from TRBV20-1 and TRBJ2-7; D gene ambiguous. The germline CDR1 and CDR2 sequences are DFQATT and SNEGSKA (reference sequence). Trimming shortened V by 4 bases and J by 7 bases, and 11 bases separated the two germline ends. The CDR3 has 11 amino acids. This chain's CDR3 is CSATPSREQYF. The CDR3 DNA is TGCAGTGCTACCCCCTCGAGGGAGCAGTACTTC.

The CDR3 bases are TGCGCCAGCAGTGCGGTACAGGGGGGCGAGCAGTACTTC. Translation gives CASSAVQGGEQYF. The chain is built from TRBV10-1 and TRBJ2-7; TRBD1 matches at 8 bases. Germline lookup yields CDR1 WNHNN and CDR2 SYGVQD (reference sequence). The CDR3 is 13 amino acids. V lost 4 bases to trimming and J lost 6 bases; unmatched junction nucleotides: 5.

The chain carries TRBV7-2 and TRBJ2-1; D not certain. Germline lookup yields CDR1 SGHTA and CDR2 FQGNSA. The V end was cut by 5 bases, the J end by 5 bases, with 4 bases between. The CDR3 has 11 residues. The CDR3 is CASSHNNEQFF. CDR3 coding DNA: TGTGCCAGCAGCCACAACAATGAGCAGTTCTTC.

The genes are TRBV30 and TRBJ2-5; 9 nucleotides line up with TRBD1. The CDR3 extends over 15 amino acids. With V trimmed by 3 bases and J by 5 bases, 10 bases remained unmatched. Germline CDR1 reads GTSNPN; CDR2 reads SVGIG (reference sequence). Written as DNA, the CDR3 is TGTGCCTGGAGACCCGGGGGACAGGGAAGGGAGACCCAGTACTTC. Translating gives CAWRPGGQGRETQYF.

The chain employs TRBV10-3 and TRBJ2-1; 14 nucleotides agree with TRBD2. This CDR3 comprises 17 residues. Germline V gene lookup returns CDR1 ENHRY and CDR2 SYGVKD. V shed 4 bases, J shed 3 bases, and the junction held 5 bases outside the gene matches. The CDR3 loop reads CAISAAGTSGSYNEQFF. CDR3 nucleotide sequence: TGTGCCATCAGTGCCGCAGGGACTAGCGGGAGCTACAATGAGCAGTTCTTC.

The V call is TRBV24-1, the J call TRBJ1-1, with D possibly matching TRBD1 (5 bases). This CDR3 is built from 15 residues. CDR1 and CDR2 from the germline V gene are KGHDR and SFDVKD. V was trimmed by 8 bases and J by 0 bases, leaving 15 bases between them. In nucleotides, the CDR3 is TGTGCCACCACTGCGAGTGGGGCCATGAACACTGAAGCTTTCTTT. It is translated as CATTASGAMNTEAFF.

This clone was seen just once. The gene calls are TRBV18 and TRBJ1-4; a weak D match, TRBD1 (5 bases). Germline V gene data show CDR1 as KGHSH and CDR2 as LQKENI. The CDR3 has 16 residues. The germline V and J ends were trimmed by 4 bases and 3 bases, with 15 bases remaining between them. CDR3 DNA sequence: TGTGCCAGCTCACGGGACGGAGGGGTTGCTAATGAAAAACTGTTTTTT. This translates into CASSRDGGVANEKLFF.

The V gene is TRBV2, the J gene TRBJ2-7, with 7 positions matching TRBD2. The J segment lost 4 bases and the V segment lost 6 bases, leaving 3 bases of the junction unmatched. CDR1 SNHLY and CDR2 FYNNEI come from the germline V gene. This CDR3 has 12 residues. CDR3 sequence reads: CASSFSGYEQYV. DNA for the CDR3: TGTGCCAGCAGCTTTAGCGGGTACGAGCAGTACGTC.

This clone was picked up one time. The rearrangement joins TRBV19 to TRBJ1-5; D might be TRBD1 (6 bases). Trimming removed 4 bases from V and 1 base from J, with 11 bases in between. This CDR3 is 15 amino acids long. Looked up from germline, CDR1 is LNHDA and CDR2 is SQIVND (reference sequence). CDR3 region: CASSTTGRSNQPQHF. DNA for the CDR3: TGTGCCAGTAGTACGACAGGTCGGAGCAATCAGCCCCAGCATTTT.

This chain uses TRBV3-1 (or the pseudogene TRBV3-2) with TRBJ2-1, with a possible D match to TRBD2 (5 bases). The V gene's germline CDR1 is LGHDT and CDR2 YNNKEL (reference sequence). The CDR3 length is 15 residues. The V gene lost 3 bases and the J gene lost 6 bases, with 15 bases spanning the gap. The DNA for the CDR3 is TGTGCCAGCAGCCAGGGGAGAGTGGTAGTCAATGAGCAGTTCTTC. Translated: CASSQGRVVVNEQFF.

This sequence joins TRBV28 and TRBJ1-1; D ambiguous. Germline V gene data show CDR1 as MDHEN and CDR2 as SYDVKM. The V gene lost 6 bases and the J gene lost 5 bases, with 13 bases spanning the gap. The CDR3 covers 13 residues. CDR3 sequence reads: CASSPQELTEAFF. CDR3 nucleotide sequence: TGTGCCAGCAGCCCCCAAGAACTGACTGAAGCTTTCTTT.

The gene calls are TRBV5-1 and TRBJ1-5; D is perhaps TRBD1 (6 bases). The CDR3 spans 15 residues. V shed 0 bases and J shed 3 bases, with 10 bases lying between them. The germline V gene has CDR1 SGHRS and CDR2 YFSETQ. The CDR3 is CASSLGGGPNQPQHF. The CDR3 DNA sequence: TGCGCCAGCAGCTTGGGCGGGGGCCCCAATCAGCCCCAGCATTTT.

V gene TRBV5-6 combines with J gene TRBJ1-1; TRBD1 is a possible D gene (6 bases). The CDR3 length is 12 residues. CDR1 is SGHDT and CDR2 is YYEEEE in the germline V gene. Trimming cost V 3 bases and J 5 bases, with 8 bases left between them. The CDR3 sequence: CASSWQGTEAFF. The CDR3 DNA sequence: TGTGCCAGCAGCTGGCAGGGGACTGAAGCTTTCTTT.

This clone showed up just once. V and J are TRBV7-9 and TRBJ1-6; maybe TRBD1 (5 bases). The V end lost 5 bases, the J end lost 7 bases, and 12 bases lay between the germline ends. There are 14 residues in the CDR3. CDR1 and CDR2 (germline): SEHNR, FQNEAQ (reference sequence). CDR3 loop: CASSQGGENSPLHF. The CDR3 DNA reads as TGTGCCAGCAGCCAGGGAGGGGAGAATTCACCCCTCCACTTT. The variable domain in full, with the rest retrieved from reference TRBV7-9 and TRBJ1-6, is DTGVSQNPRHKITKRGQNVTFRCDPISEHNRLYWYRQTLGQGPEFLTYFQNEAQLEKSRLLSDRFSAERPKGSFSTLEIQRTEQGDSAMYLCASSQGGENSPLHFGNGTRLTVT.

The rearrangement joins TRBV28 to TRBJ2-1; 7 bases fit TRBD2. The length of the CDR3 is 16 residues. CDR1 and CDR2 from the germline V gene are MDHEN and SYDVKM. The ends lost 3 bases at V and 6 bases at J; junction bases unmatched: 11. The chain's CDR3 is CASSFVGGGRPNEQFF. The CDR3 DNA reads as TGTGCCAGCAGTTTTGTCGGCGGGGGACGCCCCAATGAGCAGTTCTTC.

The chain carries TRBV28 and TRBJ1-1; D is undetermined. Deletions cut 3 bases from V and 0 bases from J, with 5 bases between. From germline, CDR1 is MDHEN and CDR2 SYDVKM. The CDR3 has 13 residues. CDR3 DNA sequence: TGTGCCAGCAGTTTCCGTCTGAACACTGAAGCTTTCTTT. Residues: CASSFRLNTEAFF.

This clone was seen only once. The CDR3 region is CATQWRYTGELFF. The CDR3 nucleotides are TGTGCCACCCAGTGGCGGTACACCGGGGAGCTGTTTTTT. The chain recombines TRBV27 with TRBJ2-2; D gene uncertain. The germline gives CDR1 MNHEY, CDR2 SMNVEV (reference sequence). V was pared by 10 bases and J by 3 bases, with 12 bases between. This CDR3 contains 13 residues.

The V gene is TRBV27, the J gene TRBJ1-1; D gene unclear. Trimming shortened V by 8 bases and J by 7 bases, and 20 bases separated the two germline ends. This CDR3 is built from 14 residues. Germline V gene data show CDR1 as MNHEY and CDR2 as SMNVEV (reference sequence). CDR3 protein: CASATLAGWSEAFF. For the CDR3, the DNA is TGTGCCAGCGCAACTCTGGCCGGTTGGAGTGAAGCTTTCTTT.

The chain joins TRBV14 to TRBJ1-5; D unclear. Trimming took 2 bases from V and 4 from J, leaving 6 bases between them. Germline V lookup: CDR1 SGHDN, CDR2 FVKESK. This CDR3 has 13 residues. CDR3 nucleotide sequence: TGTGCCAGCAGCCAATCACTGAATCAGCCCCAGCATTTT. It translates to CASSQSLNQPQHF.

This clone was counted only a few times. The rearrangement joins TRBV6-6 to TRBJ1-1, with 9 bases identical to TRBD1. The germline V gene encodes CDR1 MNHNY and CDR2 SVGAGI (reference sequence). The CDR3 runs to 15 residues. The trim removed 6 bases at V and 4 bases at J, leaving 9 bases unmatched. The CDR3 DNA reads TGTGCCAGCAGCCCTCTAGGACAGGGGAGCACTGAAGCTTTCTTT. It yields the protein CASSPLGQGSTEAFF.

This clone was seen just once. V and J are TRBV30 and TRBJ1-5; 9 bases align to TRBD1. The germline V gene encodes CDR1 GTSNPN and CDR2 SVGIG (reference sequence). The CDR3 length is 16 residues. V lost 2 bases, J lost 7 bases, and 12 bases stayed unmatched. The DNA for the CDR3 is TGTGCCTGGAGTAGGGGGACAGGGAAGGAGGAACAGCCCCAGCATTTT. Translation gives CAWSRGTGKEEQPQHF. Variable domain in full (rest from reference TRBV30 and TRBJ1-5): SQTIHQWPATLVQPVGSPLSLECTVEGTSNPNLYWYRQAAGRGLQLLFYSVGIGQISSEVPQNLSASRPQDRQFILSSKKLLLSDSGFYLCAWSRGTGKEEQPQHFGDGTRLSIL.

The chain couples TRBV3-1 (or the pseudogene TRBV3-2) to TRBJ2-3; D is ambiguous. V was shortened by 4 bases and J by 0 bases, with 14 bases between the two germline ends. The germline V gene encodes CDR1 LGHDT and CDR2 YNNKEL (reference sequence). The CDR3 contains 16 residues. CDR3 sequence: CASSRRSGTSTDTQYF. The CDR3 nucleotides read TGTGCCAGCAGCCGGCGGTCCGGAACTAGCACAGATACGCAGTATTTT.

The chain employs TRBV5-1 and TRBJ1-3; perhaps TRBD1 as D (6 bases). V gave up 0 bases and J gave up 0 bases, with 10 bases separating them. CDR3 length: 16 residues. Germline V gene lookup returns CDR1 SGHRS and CDR2 YFSETQ. The CDR3 DNA reads TGCGCCAGCAGCTTGGGACAGGCTAGCTCTGGAAACACCATATATTTT. It specifies CASSLGQASSGNTIYF.

This chain connects TRBV30 to TRBJ1-1, with D unclear. Deletions cut 1 base from V and 5 bases from J, with 5 bases between. The CDR3 has 11 amino acids. CDR1 GTSNPN and CDR2 SVGIG come from the germline V gene (reference sequence). The CDR3 DNA is TGTGCCTGGAGTGACAGTACTGAAGCTTTCTTT. This gives the protein CAWSDSTEAFF.

This clone came up a few times. The chain couples TRBV5-5 to TRBJ2-5; 12 nucleotides align to TRBD2. The J segment lost 2 bases and the V segment lost 3 bases, leaving 2 bases of the junction unmatched. CDR3 length equals 15 residues. CDR1 is SGHKS and CDR2 is YYEKEE in the germline V gene (reference sequence). Here the CDR3 DNA reads TGTGCCAGCAGCTATGGACTAGCGGGACAAGAGACCCAGTACTTC. Its protein product is CASSYGLAGQETQYF.

The chain couples TRBV19 to TRBJ1-5; D is possibly TRBD1 (6 bases). Germline CDR1 reads LNHDA; CDR2 reads SQIVND (reference sequence). The CDR3 extends over 17 amino acids. Trimming shortened V by 0 bases and J by 5 bases, and 17 bases separated the two germline ends. CDR3 nucleotide sequence: TGTGCCAGTAGTATAGATCTATTAGGGGCAGGGGATCAGCCCCAGCATTTT. Amino acid sequence: CASSIDLLGAGDQPQHF.

This chain's CDR3 is CASSLWGDRGWNTEAFF. For the CDR3, the DNA is TGTGCCAGCAGCTTGTGGGGTGACAGGGGGTGGAACACTGAAGCTTTCTTT. This chain connects TRBV5-5 to TRBJ1-1; 9 bases fit TRBD1. Germline V CDR1 and CDR2: SGHKS, YYEKEE (reference sequence). The CDR3 covers 17 residues. V gave up 1 base and J gave up 1 base; unmatched junction bases: 8.

This chain connects TRBV18 to TRBJ1-1; TRBD1 matches 7 bases. Germline CDR1 and CDR2: KGHSH and LQKENI. J lost 3 bases, V lost 2 bases, and 3 bases had no gene match. The CDR3 spans 14 residues. CDR3 protein: CASSPGRGDTEAFF. CDR3 nucleotide sequence: TGTGCCAGCTCACCAGGCAGGGGGGACACTGAAGCTTTCTTT.

The chain links TRBV6-5 to TRBJ2-1; D unresolved. The germline gives CDR1 MNHEY, CDR2 SVGAGI. Deletions cut 4 bases from V and 2 bases from J, with 6 bases between. The CDR3 spans 13 residues. CDR3 sequence (DNA): TGTGCCAGCAGTTCACTGACCTACAATGAGCAGTTCTTC. This encodes CASSSLTYNEQFF.